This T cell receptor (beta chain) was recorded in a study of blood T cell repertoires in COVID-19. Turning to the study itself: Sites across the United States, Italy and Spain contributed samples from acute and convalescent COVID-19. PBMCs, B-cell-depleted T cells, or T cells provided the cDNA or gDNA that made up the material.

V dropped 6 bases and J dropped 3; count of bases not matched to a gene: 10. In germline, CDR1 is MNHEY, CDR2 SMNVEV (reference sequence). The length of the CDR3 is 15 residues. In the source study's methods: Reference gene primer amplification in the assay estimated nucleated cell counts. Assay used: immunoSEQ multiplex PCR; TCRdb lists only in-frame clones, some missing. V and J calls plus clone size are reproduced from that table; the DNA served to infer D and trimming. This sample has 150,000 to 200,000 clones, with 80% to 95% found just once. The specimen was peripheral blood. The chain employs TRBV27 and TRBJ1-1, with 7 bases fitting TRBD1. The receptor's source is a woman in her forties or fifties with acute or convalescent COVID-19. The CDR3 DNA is TGTGCCAGCAGCCCATTACCCGGGACAGACACTGAAGCTTTCTTT. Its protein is CASSPLPGTDTEAFF.